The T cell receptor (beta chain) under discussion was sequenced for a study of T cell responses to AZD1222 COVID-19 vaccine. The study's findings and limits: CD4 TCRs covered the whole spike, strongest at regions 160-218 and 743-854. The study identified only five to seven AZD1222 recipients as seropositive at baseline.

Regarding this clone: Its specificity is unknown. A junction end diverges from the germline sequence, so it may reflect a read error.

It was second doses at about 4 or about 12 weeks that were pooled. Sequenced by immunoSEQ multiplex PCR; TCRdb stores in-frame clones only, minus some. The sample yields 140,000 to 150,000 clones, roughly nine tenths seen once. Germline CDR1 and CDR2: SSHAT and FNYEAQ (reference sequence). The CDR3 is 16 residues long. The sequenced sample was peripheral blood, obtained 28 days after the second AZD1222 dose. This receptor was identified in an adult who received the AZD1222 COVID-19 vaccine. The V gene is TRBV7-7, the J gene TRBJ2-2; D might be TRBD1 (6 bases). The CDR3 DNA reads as TGTGCTAGCAGCTTAGCTCACAGGGATGGAACCGGGGAGCTGTTTTTT. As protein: CASSLAHRDGTGELFF.